This T cell receptor (beta chain) was recovered during a study of CD8 T cells in ankylosing spondylitis. Via MiXCR, TCRdb re-called the 5' RACE reads, giving one row per CDR3 protein. The sample yields approximately 140,000 distinct CDR3 sequences, 17% seen once. Study-level results: A motif of fewer than ten highly homologous TCR beta variants was seen as apparently characteristic of ankylosing spondylitis blood. With a CD8+ phenotype, disease-linked clones were relatively rare in peripheral blood.

The CDR3 spans 13 residues. Trimming removed 7 bases from V and 8 bases from J, with 17 bases in between. Germline loops: CDR1 MDHEN, CDR2 SYDVKM. This clonotype was counted between two and nine times. What it binds is unknown. This chain joins TRBV28 and TRBJ1-2, with D possibly TRBD1 on 5 matching bases. This clonotype was sampled from a male donor with ankylosing spondylitis. Sequencing used blood, either unsorted or a sorted T cell fraction (not recorded which). The CDR3 spells CASTWPGAGGYTF. CDR3 DNA sequence: TGTGCCAGCACCTGGCCCGGGGCAGGGGGCTACACCTTC.